Given below is one T cell receptor (beta chain) in context. This sample was included in a study of OX40 agonist ivuxolimab in advanced cancers. Method: immunoSEQ multiplex PCR; TCRdb's copy keeps in-frame clones and lacks some. The table lists under 25,000 clones, about nine tenths of them singletons. The source of this sequence is an adult with an advanced solid tumor such as melanoma, head and neck, liver or kidney cancer. The sequencing used CD4+ or CD8+ T cells sorted from blood, collected in a trial of the OX40 agonist ivuxolimab.

DNA of the CDR3: TGTGCCAGCAGTTTCCGGACTAGCTACGAGCAGTACTTC. Protein sequence: CASSFRTSYEQYF. The rearrangement uses TRBV6-1 and TRBJ2-7; 7 bases map to TRBD2. The CDR3 is made up of 13 amino acids. Germline V gives CDR1 MNHNS, CDR2 SASEGT. Trimming cost V 5 bases and J 3 bases; bases outside gene matches: 4.